This T cell receptor (beta chain) was sequenced during a study of T-cell memory formation after mild COVID-19. Whole-study results and caveats: Still unconfirmed is whether the second-wave clones peaking on day 37 recognized SARS-CoV-2.

MiXCR, run by TCRdb on the 5' RACE reads, gives a single entry per CDR3 protein. This table has fewer than 350,000 distinct CDR3 sequences, roughly 8.2% appearing once. The germline gives CDR1 SGHTA, CDR2 FQGNSA. Trimming cost V 4 bases and J 1 base, with 12 bases left between them. This CDR3 spans 15 amino acids. Comments on this clonotype: Its antigen remains unknown.

The sequenced sample consisted of PBMCs or a T cell subset sorted from them (not recorded which). The chain carries TRBV7-2 and TRBJ2-3; D is possibly TRBD1 or TRBD2 (5 bases each). The origin of this receptor is a man aged 18 to 30 who had mild COVID-19 (a few samples of this study predate the infection). Cell type and time point are not known. DNA of the CDR3: TGTGCCAGCAGCTCTTGGGACGACCGCACAGATACGCAGTATTTT. Protein sequence: CASSSWDDRTDTQYF.